These T cell receptor beta chains were read from a single sample in a study of T cells in Graves' hyperthyroidism and ophthalmopathy. TCRdb re-analysed the multiplex PCR reads in MiXCR, keeping a single row per CDR3 protein. Seen here are approximately 510,000 distinct CDR3 sequences, approximately 48% observed once, and the top ten hold about two fifths. Sample: peripheral blood or thyroid tissue (not recorded which). These receptors originate from an adult woman with Graves' disease, either hyperthyroidism or ophthalmopathy (not recorded which). Both conserved end residues are part of each CDR3. The order of the fields is CDR3 DNA, CDR3 protein, V gene, clone size, J gene, D gene. D genes are given only for firm matches. Where a row states a size, it is once, few, many or the class of an expanded clone; other rows omit it.

DNA: TGTGCCAGCAGTGCCGCCTGGTTCAATCAGCCCCAGCATTTT
CDR3: CASSAAWFNQPQHF
V: TRBV25-1
size: .
J: TRBJ1-5
D: .

DNA: TGCAGTGCGCCGTTAAGGGGGGGCTTTTACACCTTC
CDR3: CSAPLRGGFYTF
V: TRBV20-1
size: many
J: TRBJ1-2
D: .

DNA: TGCAGCTACAGGGAAAAGGTCTACGAGCAGTACTTC
CDR3: CSYREKVYEQYF
V: TRBV29-1
size: .
J: TRBJ2-7
D: .

DNA: TGTGCCAGTAGTCCACCCAACTACCGAGGGGCCATAAATTCACCCCTCCACTTT
CDR3: CASSPPNYRGAINSPLHF
V: TRBV19
size: .
J: TRBJ1-6
D: .

DNA: TGTGCCAGCAGTGACCTCCGGGACAGAGATAATTCACCCCTCCACTTT
CDR3: CASSDLRDRDNSPLHF
V: TRBV25-1
size: many
J: TRBJ1-6
D: TRBD1

DNA: TGTGCCACCAGTGATAGGGGGGCAGAGACCCAGTACTTC
CDR3: CATSDRGAETQYF
V: TRBV24-1
size: .
J: TRBJ2-5
D: .

DNA: TGTGCCAGCAGCCACACACGGGGGGCAGGAGGGACTGAAGCTTTCTTT
CDR3: CASSHTRGAGGTEAFF
V: TRBV4-2
size: few
J: TRBJ1-1
D: .

DNA: TGTGCCAGCAGCGGGGACATCACTAACTATGGCTACACCTTC
CDR3: CASSGDITNYGYTF
V: TRBV7-8
size: .
J: TRBJ1-2
D: .

DNA: TGTGCCAGCAGCTTGGTTTGTGGGATCACAGATACGCAGTATTTT
CDR3: CASSLVCGITDTQYF
V: TRBV5-6
size: few
J: TRBJ2-3
D: .

DNA: TGCGCCAGCAGCCTAGAGTTTAGCGGGCGCGGGGAGCTGTTTTTT
CDR3: CASSLEFSGRGELFF
V: TRBV5-1
size: many
J: TRBJ2-2
D: TRBD2

DNA: TGTGCCACCAGAGCACCGGGACAGGGGAAATCACCCCTCCACTTT
CDR3: CATRAPGQGKSPLHF
V: TRBV15
size: once
J: TRBJ1-6
D: TRBD1

DNA: TGTGCCAGCAGCTATCCCCCCTCCTACGAGCAGTACTTC
CDR3: CASSYPPSYEQYF
V: TRBV11-2
size: .
J: TRBJ2-7
D: .

DNA: TGTGCCAGCAGGGGGACTAGCGGGAGGTCCAACACCTACGAGCAGTACTTC
CDR3: CASRGTSGRSNTYEQYF
V: TRBV4-2
size: few
J: TRBJ2-7
D: TRBD2

DNA: TGTGCCAGCAGCGGACAGGGGGCTCGAGGCTACACCTTC
CDR3: CASSGQGARGYTF
V: TRBV12-3/TRBV12-4
size: .
J: TRBJ1-2
D: TRBD1

DNA: TGTGCCAGCAAGACTTCGGCTGGAAACACCATATATTTT
CDR3: CASKTSAGNTIYF
V: TRBV2
size: .
J: TRBJ1-3
D: .

DNA: TGTGCCAGCAGTTTGGACTTCAATCAGCCCCAGCATTTT
CDR3: CASSLDFNQPQHF
V: TRBV28
size: few
J: TRBJ1-5
D: .

DNA: TGTGCCAGCAGCTTAACCCTAGCGGGATCCTCCCACGAGCAGTACTTC
CDR3: CASSLTLAGSSHEQYF
V: TRBV7-2
size: .
J: TRBJ2-7
D: TRBD2

DNA: TGCGCCAGCAGTCAGGACAGGGAGAGCGAGCATTTT
CDR3: CASSQDRESEHF
V: TRBV2
size: .
J: TRBJ1-5
D: TRBD1

DNA: TGTGCCAGCAGCCGAGGGGGGACCCCTGCCAACGGGGAGCTGTTTTTT
CDR3: CASSRGGTPANGELFF
V: TRBV7-2
size: few
J: TRBJ2-2
D: .

DNA: TGCAGCGTTAGGACTAGCGGGCTAAGCTCCTACGAGCAGTACTTC
CDR3: CSVRTSGLSSYEQYF
V: TRBV29-1
size: .
J: TRBJ2-7
D: TRBD2

DNA: TGCAGTGCTGGTCGGGAAAACACTGAAGCTTTCTTT
CDR3: CSAGRENTEAFF
V: TRBV20-1
size: .
J: TRBJ1-1
D: .

DNA: TGCGCCAGCAGCTTGGACAACACAGATACGCAGTATTTT
CDR3: CASSLDNTDTQYF
V: TRBV5-1
size: .
J: TRBJ2-3
D: .

DNA: TGTGCCACCCGAGAAAGGCAGGGCGGTTCTTCACCCCTCCACTTT
CDR3: CATRERQGGSSPLHF
V: TRBV12-3/TRBV12-4
size: many
J: TRBJ1-6
D: .

DNA: TGCAGCGTTGGTGGGACACAGGAAATTGAAGCTTTCTTT
CDR3: CSVGGTQEIEAFF
V: TRBV29-1
size: few
J: TRBJ1-1
D: .

DNA: TGTGCCAGCAGCTTATTAAGTTTGAACACTGAAGCTTTCTTT
CDR3: CASSLLSLNTEAFF
V: TRBV11-2
size: .
J: TRBJ1-1
D: .

DNA: TGCAGTGCTGGAGGACAGACCCAGTACTTC
CDR3: CSAGGQTQYF
V: TRBV20-1
size: .
J: TRBJ2-5
D: .

DNA: TGCAGCGTTGAAGATCTTCAGGGGAGGGCTGAAGCTTTCTTT
CDR3: CSVEDLQGRAEAFF
V: TRBV29-1
size: .
J: TRBJ1-1
D: .

DNA: TGTGCCAGCAGCGTAGGTGGGGAAGGCAATCAGCCCCAGCATTTT
CDR3: CASSVGGEGNQPQHF
V: TRBV9
size: many
J: TRBJ1-5
D: .

DNA: TGTGCCAGCAGTGCTAGCGGGGCTACCGGGGAGCTGTTTTTT
CDR3: CASSASGATGELFF
V: TRBV2
size: once
J: TRBJ2-2
D: TRBD2

DNA: TGTGCCAGCTCTGCGGGACAGCTAAACACCGGGGAGCTGTTTTTT
CDR3: CASSAGQLNTGELFF
V: TRBV12-3/TRBV12-4
size: many
J: TRBJ2-2
D: .